This T cell receptor beta chain was captured by sequencing in a study of monozygotic twins with inflammatory bowel disease. Study-wide findings and caveats: Results did not support any single strong IBD-associated signal or clonotype.

Germline V gene sequence: CDR1 MNHNS, CDR2 SASEGT. The CDR3 extends over 15 amino acids. Staff drew an approximately 2.6 ml blood sample from each donor. RNA in its total form was extracted from whole blood, and T cells were not sorted. The UMIs contained a 6-nucleotide sample barcode. They were added by template switching during cDNA synthesis. TCRdb processed the 5' RACE reads again and assigns one entry to each CDR3 protein, with no DNA. Here the sample table reports approximately 400,000 distinct CDR3 sequences. On this clonotype itself: Its target is not known.

This receptor was identified in a human donor with ulcerative colitis or Crohn's disease, or a healthy co-twin of an affected twin (not recorded which). Sequencing was carried out using blood. V is TRBV6-1 and J is TRBJ2-1; without DNA, the TCRdb call of TRBD1 cannot be checked. CDR3 sequence reads: CASSPGGGPHNEQFF.